Detailed here is one TCR beta chain. A multiplex PCR was run with 60 Vbeta primers and 13 Jbeta primers. Some clones are missing from TCRdb's copy, which holds only in-frame ones; the method was immunoSEQ multiplex PCR. The sample carries under 100,000 clones, around 79% recorded once. CDR3 length equals 13 residues. The germline CDR1 and CDR2 sequences are SGHVS and FNYEAQ. V lost 5 bases to trimming and J lost 3 bases, with 10 bases between them. This sample is part of a study of cytomegalovirus exposure and HLA in healthy donors. Overall study context: Of the donors genotyped, 398 in all, over 80% fell in the Caucasian-associated ancestry cluster.

V usage is TRBV7-6 and J usage is TRBJ2-5, with D possibly matching TRBD1 (7 bases). This receptor was taken from a human donor in good health. Sequences were obtained from PBMCs. The CDR3 coding sequence is TGTGCCAGCAGCGCGGGGACAGAAGAGACCCAGTACTTC. This encodes CASSAGTEETQYF.